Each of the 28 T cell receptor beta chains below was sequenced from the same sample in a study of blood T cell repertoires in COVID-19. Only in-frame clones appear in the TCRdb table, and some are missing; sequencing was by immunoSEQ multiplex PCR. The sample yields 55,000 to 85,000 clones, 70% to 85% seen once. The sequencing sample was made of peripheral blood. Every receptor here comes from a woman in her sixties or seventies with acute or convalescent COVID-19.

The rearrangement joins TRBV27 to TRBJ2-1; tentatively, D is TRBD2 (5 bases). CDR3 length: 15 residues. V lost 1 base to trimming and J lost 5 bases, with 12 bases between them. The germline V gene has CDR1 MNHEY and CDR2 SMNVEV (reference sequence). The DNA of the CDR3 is TGTGCCAGCAGTTTATTGCGGGCGCGGAACAATGAGCAGTTCTTC. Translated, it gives CASSLLRARNNEQFF.

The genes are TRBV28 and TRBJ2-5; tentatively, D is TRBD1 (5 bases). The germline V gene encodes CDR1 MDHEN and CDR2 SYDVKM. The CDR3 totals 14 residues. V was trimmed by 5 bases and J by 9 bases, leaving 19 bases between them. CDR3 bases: TGTGCCAGCAGTCCTGAAAAGGCCAGGGTGGCCCAGTACTTC. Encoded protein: CASSPEKARVAQYF. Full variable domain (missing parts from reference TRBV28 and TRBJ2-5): DVKVTQSSRYLVKRTGEKVFLECVQDMDHENMFWYRQDPGLGLRLIYFSYDVKMKEKGDIPEGYSVSREKKERFSLILESASTNQTSMYLCASSPEKARVAQYFGPGTRLLVL.

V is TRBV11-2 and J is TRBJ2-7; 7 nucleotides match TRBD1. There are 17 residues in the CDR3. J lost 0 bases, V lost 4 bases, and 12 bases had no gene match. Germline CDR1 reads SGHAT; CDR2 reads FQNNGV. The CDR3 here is CASSSRFTGVVSYEQYF. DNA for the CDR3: TGTGCCAGCAGCTCAAGATTCACAGGGGTTGTCTCCTACGAGCAGTACTTC.

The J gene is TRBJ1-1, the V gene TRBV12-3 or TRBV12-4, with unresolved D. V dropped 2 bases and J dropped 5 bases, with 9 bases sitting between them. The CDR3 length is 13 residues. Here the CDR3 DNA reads TGTGCCAGCAGTTTACCTCCGAGGACTGAAGCTTTCTTT. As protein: CASSLPPRTEAFF.

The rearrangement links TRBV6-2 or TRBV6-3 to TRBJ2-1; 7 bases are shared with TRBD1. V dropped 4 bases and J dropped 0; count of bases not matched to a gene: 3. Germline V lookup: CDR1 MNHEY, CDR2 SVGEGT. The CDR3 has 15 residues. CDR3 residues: CASSSQGSSYNEQFF. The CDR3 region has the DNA TGTGCCAGCAGTTCACAGGGGAGCTCCTACAATGAGCAGTTCTTC.

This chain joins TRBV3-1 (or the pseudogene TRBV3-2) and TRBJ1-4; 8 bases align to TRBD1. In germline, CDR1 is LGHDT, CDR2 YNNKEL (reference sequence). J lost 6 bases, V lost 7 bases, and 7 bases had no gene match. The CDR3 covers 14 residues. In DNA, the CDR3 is TGTGCCAGCAACTTACAGGGGGAAGATGAAAAACTGTTTTTT. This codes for CASNLQGEDEKLFF.

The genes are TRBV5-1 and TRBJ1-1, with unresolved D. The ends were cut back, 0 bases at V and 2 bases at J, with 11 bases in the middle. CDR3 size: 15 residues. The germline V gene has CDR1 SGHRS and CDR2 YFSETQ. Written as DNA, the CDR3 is TGCGCCAGCAGCTTGGTGCGGGTGGGCAACACTGAAGCTTTCTTT. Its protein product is CASSLVRVGNTEAFF. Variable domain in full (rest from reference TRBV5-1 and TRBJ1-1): KAGVTQTPRYLIKTRGQQVTLSCSPISGHRSVSWYQQTPGQGLQFLFEYFSETQRNKGNFPGRFSGRQFSNSRSEMNVSTLELGDSALYLCASSLVRVGNTEAFFGQGTRLTVV.

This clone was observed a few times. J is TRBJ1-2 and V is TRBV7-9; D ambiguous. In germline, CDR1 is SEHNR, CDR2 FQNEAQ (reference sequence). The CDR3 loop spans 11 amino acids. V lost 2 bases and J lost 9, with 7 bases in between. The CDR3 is CASSLTSSYTF. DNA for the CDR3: TGTGCCAGCAGCTTAACGTCTAGCTACACCTTC.

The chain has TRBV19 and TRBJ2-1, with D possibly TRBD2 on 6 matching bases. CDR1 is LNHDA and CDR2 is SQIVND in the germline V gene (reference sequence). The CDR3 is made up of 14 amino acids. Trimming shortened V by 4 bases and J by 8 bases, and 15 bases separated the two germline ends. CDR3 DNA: TGTGCCAGTAGTACTAGGAGGGCCGGCGATGAGCAGTTCTTC. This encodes CASSTRRAGDEQFF.

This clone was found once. In DNA, the CDR3 is TGCGCCAGCCGGGGACAGCCAATCTCTGGAAACACCATATATTTT. Translated, it gives CASRGQPISGNTIYF. The chain couples TRBV10-2 to TRBJ1-3; 7 positions match TRBD1. The germline V gene has CDR1 WSHSY and CDR2 SAAADI. CDR3 length: 15 amino acids. Trimming at V came to 8 bases and at J to 0 bases, leaving 7 bases not matched to a gene.

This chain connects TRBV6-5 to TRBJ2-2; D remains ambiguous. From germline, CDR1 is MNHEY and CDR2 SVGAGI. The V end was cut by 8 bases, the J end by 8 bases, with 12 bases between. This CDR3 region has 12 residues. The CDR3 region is CASRYFAGELFF. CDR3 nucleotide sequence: TGTGCCAGCCGATACTTTGCGGGGGAGCTGTTTTTT.

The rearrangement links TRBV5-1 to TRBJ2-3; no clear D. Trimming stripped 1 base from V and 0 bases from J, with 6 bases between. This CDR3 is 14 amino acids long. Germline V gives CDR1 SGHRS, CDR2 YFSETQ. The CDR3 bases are TGCGCCAGCAGCTTGTTGGCTAGCACAGATACGCAGTATTTT. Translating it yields CASSLLASTDTQYF.

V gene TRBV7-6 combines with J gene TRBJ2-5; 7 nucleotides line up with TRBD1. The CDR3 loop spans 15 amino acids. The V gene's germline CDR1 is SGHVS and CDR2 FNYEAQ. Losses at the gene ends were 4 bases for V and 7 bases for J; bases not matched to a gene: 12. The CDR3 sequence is CASSSGTAPPGTQYF. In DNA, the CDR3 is TGTGCCAGCAGCTCCGGGACAGCTCCGCCCGGGACCCAGTACTTC.

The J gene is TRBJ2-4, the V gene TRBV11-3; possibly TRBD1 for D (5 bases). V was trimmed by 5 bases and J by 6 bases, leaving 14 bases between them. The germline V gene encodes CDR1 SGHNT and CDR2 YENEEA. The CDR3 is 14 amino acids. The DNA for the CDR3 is TGTGCCAGCAGCCCAGACCCAGGGTCAAACATTCAGTACTTC. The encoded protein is CASSPDPGSNIQYF. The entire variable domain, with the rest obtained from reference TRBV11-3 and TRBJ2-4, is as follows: EAGVVQSPRYKIIEKKQPVAFWCNPISGHNTLYWYLQNLGQGPELLIRYENEEAVDDSQLPKDRFSAERLKGVDSTLKIQPAELGDSAVYLCASSPDPGSNIQYFGAGTRLSVL.

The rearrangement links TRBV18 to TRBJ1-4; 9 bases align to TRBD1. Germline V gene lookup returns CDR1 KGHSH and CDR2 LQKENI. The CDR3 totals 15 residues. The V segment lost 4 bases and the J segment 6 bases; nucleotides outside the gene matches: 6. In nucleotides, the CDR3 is TGTGCCAGCTCACGTACCGGGACAGGGTATGAAAAACTGTTTTTT. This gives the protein CASSRTGTGYEKLFF.

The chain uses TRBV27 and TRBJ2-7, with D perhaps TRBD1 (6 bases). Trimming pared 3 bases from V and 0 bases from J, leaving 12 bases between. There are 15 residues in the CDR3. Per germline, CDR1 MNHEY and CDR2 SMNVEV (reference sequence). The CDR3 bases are TGTGCCAGCAGTTTCAGGGGCCCTCTCTCCTACGAGCAGTACTTC. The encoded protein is CASSFRGPLSYEQYF.

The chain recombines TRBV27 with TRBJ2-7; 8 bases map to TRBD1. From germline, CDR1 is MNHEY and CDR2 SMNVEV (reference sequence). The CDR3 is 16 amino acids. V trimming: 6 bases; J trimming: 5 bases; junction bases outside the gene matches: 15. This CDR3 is CASSDPGGAGLDEQYF. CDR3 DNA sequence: TGTGCCAGCAGCGATCCAGGGGGCGCTGGTCTGGACGAGCAGTACTTC.

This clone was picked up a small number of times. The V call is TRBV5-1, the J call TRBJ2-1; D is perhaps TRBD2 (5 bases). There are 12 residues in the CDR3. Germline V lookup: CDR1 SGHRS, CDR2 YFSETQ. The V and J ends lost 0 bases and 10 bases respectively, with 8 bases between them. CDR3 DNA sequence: TGCGCCAGCAGCTTGGCCGGGGTAGAGCAGTTCTTC. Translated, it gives CASSLAGVEQFF.

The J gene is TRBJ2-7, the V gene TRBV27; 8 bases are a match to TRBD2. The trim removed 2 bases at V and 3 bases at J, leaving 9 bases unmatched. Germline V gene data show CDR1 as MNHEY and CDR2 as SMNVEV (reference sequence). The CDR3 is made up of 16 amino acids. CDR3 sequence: CASSLRGQTSDYEQYF. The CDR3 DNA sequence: TGTGCCAGCAGTTTACGAGGACAGACTAGCGACTACGAGCAGTACTTC.

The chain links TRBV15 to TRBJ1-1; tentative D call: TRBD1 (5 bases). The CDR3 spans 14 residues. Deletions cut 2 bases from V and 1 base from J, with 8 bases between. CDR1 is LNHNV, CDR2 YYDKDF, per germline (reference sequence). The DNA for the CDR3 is TGTGCCACCAGCAGAACCACAGGGAACACTGAAGCTTTCTTT. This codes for CATSRTTGNTEAFF.

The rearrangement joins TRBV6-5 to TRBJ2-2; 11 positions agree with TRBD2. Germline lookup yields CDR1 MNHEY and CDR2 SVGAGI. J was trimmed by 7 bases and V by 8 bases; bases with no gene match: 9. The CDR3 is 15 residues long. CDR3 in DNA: TGTGCCAGCTTTACTAGCGGGAGTTTCATCGGGGAGCTGTTTTTT. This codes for CASFTSGSFIGELFF.

Here the CDR3 reads CASRILAGVYNEQFF. The CDR3 nucleotides are TGTGCCAGCAGGATCCTAGCGGGGGTTTACAATGAGCAGTTCTTC. The chain carries TRBV6-5 and TRBJ2-1, with TRBD2 identical over 10 bases. The CDR3 runs to 15 residues. J lost 4 bases, V lost 6 bases, and 6 bases had no gene match. Germline V lookup: CDR1 MNHEY, CDR2 SVGAGI.

CDR3: CASSPPGQEGLEAFF. The CDR3 nucleotides read TGTGCCAGCTCACCACCCGGACAGGAGGGACTTGAAGCTTTCTTT. J is TRBJ1-1 and V is TRBV18; 7 nucleotides match TRBD1. J gave up 7 bases and V 0 bases, and 8 bases lay outside the gene matches. The germline gives CDR1 KGHSH, CDR2 LQKENI. The CDR3 is 15 amino acids. Full variable domain (rest looked up from reference TRBV18 and TRBJ1-1): NAGVMQNPRHLVRRRGQEARLRCSPMKGHSHVYWYRQLPEEGLKFMVYLQKENIIDESGMPKERFSAEFPKEGPSILRIQQVVRGDSAAYFCASSPPGQEGLEAFFGQGTRLTVV.

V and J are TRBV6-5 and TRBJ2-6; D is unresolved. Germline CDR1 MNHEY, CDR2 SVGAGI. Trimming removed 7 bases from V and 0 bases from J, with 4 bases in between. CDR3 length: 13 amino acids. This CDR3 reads CASTLSGANVLTF. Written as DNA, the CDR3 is TGTGCCAGCACCCTCTCTGGGGCCAACGTCCTGACTTTC.

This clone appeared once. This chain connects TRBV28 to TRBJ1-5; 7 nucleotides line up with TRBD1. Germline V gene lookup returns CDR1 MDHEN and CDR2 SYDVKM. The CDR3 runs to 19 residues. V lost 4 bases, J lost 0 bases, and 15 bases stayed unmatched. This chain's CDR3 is CASSSGQASGRYSNQPQHF. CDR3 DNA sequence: TGTGCCAGCAGTTCCGGACAGGCGTCGGGTCGCTATAGCAATCAGCCCCAGCATTTT. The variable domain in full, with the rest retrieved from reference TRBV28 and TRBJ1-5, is DVKVTQSSRYLVKRTGEKVFLECVQDMDHENMFWYRQDPGLGLRLIYFSYDVKMKEKGDIPEGYSVSREKKERFSLILESASTNQTSMYLCASSSGQASGRYSNQPQHFGDGTRLSIL.

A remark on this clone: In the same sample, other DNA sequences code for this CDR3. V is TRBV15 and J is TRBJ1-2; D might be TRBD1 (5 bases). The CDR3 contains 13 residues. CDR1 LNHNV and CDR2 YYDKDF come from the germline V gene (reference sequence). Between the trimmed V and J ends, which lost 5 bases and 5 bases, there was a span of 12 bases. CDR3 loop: CATSRGGGYGYTF. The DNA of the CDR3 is TGTGCCACCAGCCGGGGGGGAGGTTATGGCTACACCTTC.

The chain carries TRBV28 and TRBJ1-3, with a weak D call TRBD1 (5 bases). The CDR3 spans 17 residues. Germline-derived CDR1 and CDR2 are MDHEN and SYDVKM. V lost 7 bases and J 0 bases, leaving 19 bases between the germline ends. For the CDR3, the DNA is TGTGCCAGCAAACAACCGGCAGGACAAGGCTCTGGAAACACCATATATTTT. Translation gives CASKQPAGQGSGNTIYF.

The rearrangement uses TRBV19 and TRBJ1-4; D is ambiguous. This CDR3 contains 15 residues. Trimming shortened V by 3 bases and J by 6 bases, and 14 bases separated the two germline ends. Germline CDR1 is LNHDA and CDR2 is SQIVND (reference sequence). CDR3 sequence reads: CASSIPGGGYEKLFF. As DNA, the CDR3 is TGTGCCAGTAGTATCCCAGGCGGCGGGTATGAAAAACTGTTTTTT.